This T cell receptor beta chain was sequenced for a study of T-cell reconstitution after alpha-beta-depleted transplantation in children. Study-wide results and limits: At the one-year point after transplant, T-cell counts and TCRbeta diversity were found to come mostly from T cells that had been newly produced. Expanded graft clones numbering several hundred reportedly gave rise to alpha-beta T cells about two months after transplant.

Preparation of the TCRbeta library involved a method that used unique molecular identifiers. Via MiXCR, TCRdb re-called the PCR reads, giving one row per CDR3 protein. This table has about 3,000 distinct CDR3 sequences, approximately 28% appearing once. Germline V gene lookup returns CDR1 WNHNN and CDR2 SYGVQD (reference sequence). This CDR3 comprises 13 residues. V dropped 6 bases and J dropped 7; count of bases not matched to a gene: 5. As for this clonotype: Its matching antigen is unknown.

This chain links TRBV10-1 with TRBJ2-2, with TRBD2 matching over 7 bases. This material consisted of PBMCs, mostly from graft donor cells, taken 60 days after TCRalphabeta/CD19-depleted stem cell transplant. This receptor was identified in a male patient aged 2 to 9 who had a stem cell transplant for acute myeloid leukemia, so the T cells may come from the graft donor. CDR3 sequence (DNA): TGCGCCAGCAGCGGGGGGTTCGACGGGGAGCTGTTTTTT. Translation gives CASSGGFDGELFF.